This TCR beta chain emerged from a study of technical replicates of blood from several donors. Method: immunoSEQ multiplex PCR; TCRdb's copy keeps in-frame clones and lacks some. The table shows more than 90,000 clones, with approximately 96% occurring only once. The V gene's germline CDR1 is SQVTM and CDR2 ANQGSEA. The V gene lost 6 bases and the J gene lost 5 bases, with 14 bases spanning the gap. The CDR3 spans 13 residues. Sequences were obtained from T cells isolated from PBMCs. This chain connects TRBV29-1 to TRBJ2-1; no definite D call. The receptor was derived from a human donor in good health. CDR3 nucleotides: TGCAGCGTCTGCCCCCCGAGTCACAATGAGCAGTTCTTC. Its translation is CSVCPPSHNEQFF.